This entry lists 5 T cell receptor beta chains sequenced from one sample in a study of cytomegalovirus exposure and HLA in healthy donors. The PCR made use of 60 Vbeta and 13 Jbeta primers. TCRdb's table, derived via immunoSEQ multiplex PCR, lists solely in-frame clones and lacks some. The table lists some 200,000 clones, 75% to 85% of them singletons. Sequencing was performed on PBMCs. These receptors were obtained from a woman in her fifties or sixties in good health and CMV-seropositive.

The CDR3 sequence: CASSLLVRGRENTGELFF. The CDR3 nucleotides read TGCGCCAGCAGCTTGTTGGTCAGGGGTAGGGAGAACACCGGGGAGCTGTTTTTT. The chain joins TRBV5-1 to TRBJ2-2; tentative D call: TRBD1 (6 bases). V lost 1 base, J lost 1 base, and 17 bases lay in between. The CDR3 loop spans 18 amino acids. Germline V gene lookup returns CDR1 SGHRS and CDR2 YFSETQ.

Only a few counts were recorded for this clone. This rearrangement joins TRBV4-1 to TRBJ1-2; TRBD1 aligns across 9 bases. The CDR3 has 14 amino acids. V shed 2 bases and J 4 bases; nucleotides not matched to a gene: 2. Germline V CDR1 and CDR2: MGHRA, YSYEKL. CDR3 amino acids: CASSQPTGGYGYTF. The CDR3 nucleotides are TGCGCCAGCAGCCAACCGACAGGGGGCTATGGCTACACCTTC.

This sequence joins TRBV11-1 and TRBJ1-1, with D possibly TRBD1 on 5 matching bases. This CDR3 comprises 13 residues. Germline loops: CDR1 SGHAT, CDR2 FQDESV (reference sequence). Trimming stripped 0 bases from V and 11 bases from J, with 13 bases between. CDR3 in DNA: TGTGCCAGCAGCTTAGCTTTCGGGGGTGGCGCTTTCTTT. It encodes CASSLAFGGGAFF.

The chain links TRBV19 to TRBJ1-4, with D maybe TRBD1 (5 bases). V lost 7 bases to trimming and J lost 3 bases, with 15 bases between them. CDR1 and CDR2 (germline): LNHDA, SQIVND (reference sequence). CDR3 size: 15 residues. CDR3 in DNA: TGTGCCAGTACCCCCCGGTGGGGGGCTAATGAAAAACTGTTTTTT. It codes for CASTPRWGANEKLFF.

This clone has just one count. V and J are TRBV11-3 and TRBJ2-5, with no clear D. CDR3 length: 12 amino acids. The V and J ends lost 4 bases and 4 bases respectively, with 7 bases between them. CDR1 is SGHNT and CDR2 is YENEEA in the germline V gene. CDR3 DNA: TGTGCCAGCAGCTCCACTGGAGAGACCCAGTACTTC. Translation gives CASSSTGETQYF.